The clone carrying this TCR beta chain was seen ten or more times. Antigen: not known. One junction end disagrees with the germline gene, perhaps due to a read error. Uncontrolled infection, other autoimmune disease, pregnancy or lactation disqualified patients from enrolment. This sample is drawn from a study of T cells in Graves' hyperthyroidism and ophthalmopathy. The CDR3 is made up of 12 amino acids. Germline loops: CDR1 SGHRS, CDR2 YFSETQ. It was RNA transcripts that yielded the amplified TCR beta CDR3 regions. HTBI primers drove first-round RT-PCR of the TCR CDR3. One entry per CDR3 protein, called by TCRdb with MiXCR from the multiplex PCR reads. Here the sample spans approximately 600,000 distinct CDR3 sequences, around 21% being singletons. Study-level results: The authors' 13 V-J model separated ophthalmopathy from stable hyperthyroidism. Ophthalmopathy, which appeared later, was predicted by the model a median around 6.5 months before onset. Most clonotypes expanded in thyroid above 0.001 were likewise present in blood.

This sequence joins TRBV5-1 and TRBJ1-4; D is ambiguous. The clonotype was recovered from a man aged 25 to 40 with Graves' ophthalmopathy. Sequencing was done on a sample of blood. CDR3 amino acids: CASSLGGEKLFF. The CDR3 region has the DNA TGTGCCAGCAGCTTAGGTGGTGAAAAACTGTTTTTT.